This paragraph covers one TCR beta chain sequence. Its specificity is not known. The PCR contained 60 Vbeta and 13 Jbeta primers. TCRdb keeps only in-frame clones here, not all; method: immunoSEQ multiplex PCR. The table shows under 200,000 clones, with around 81% occurring only once. This CDR3 spans 16 amino acids. From germline, CDR1 is SGHDT and CDR2 YYEEEE. V was pared by 4 bases and J by 4 bases, with 15 bases between. The data are from a study of cytomegalovirus exposure and HLA in healthy donors. Study-wide results and limits: Sequence variants that were highly shared formed a cluster that was likely a sequencing artifact.

The sample taken for sequencing was PBMCs. The sequence was collected from a woman aged 18-30 years in good health and CMV-seropositive. The genes are TRBV5-6 and TRBJ1-6; D is possibly TRBD1 (6 bases). Written as DNA, the CDR3 is TGTGCCAGCAGCCGCCGGGGGGCGATATATAATTCACCCCTCCACTTT. It yields the protein CASSRRGAIYNSPLHF.